This TCR beta chain is from a study of T-cell reconstitution after alpha-beta-depleted transplantation in children. Trimming took 5 bases from V and 8 from J, leaving 27 bases between them. The CDR3 has 17 residues. CDR1 and CDR2 from the germline V gene are SGHVS and FQNEAQ. In its sample, this clonotype was seen many times. Unique molecular identifiers featured in how the TCRbeta library was prepared. TCRdb fed the PCR reads into MiXCR, producing one record per CDR3 protein. The table shows hundreds of thousands of distinct CDR3 sequences, with 16% occurring only once. The chain combines TRBV7-8 with TRBJ1-2; D might be TRBD1 (5 bases). Sequencing used PBMCs from the stem cell graft donor, obtained from the stem cell graft. This TCR was sampled from a human donor who donated a stem cell graft to a child with acute myeloid leukemia. The CDR3 loop reads CASSLLTVGGPTRGYTF. The CDR3 DNA is TGTGCCAGCAGCCTCCTGACCGTTGGGGGTCCGACGCGGGGCTACACCTTC.